The 32 T cell receptor beta chains presented below share a single source sample, sequenced in a study of T cell responses to AZD1222 COVID-19 vaccine. The data were produced by immunoSEQ multiplex PCR, yet TCRdb's version contains in-frame clones alone and is incomplete. This sample has some 130,000 clones, with over 75% found just once. The source was peripheral blood, collected on day 0 of AZD1222 vaccination. These TCRs come from an adult in good health.

V and J are TRBV7-9 and TRBJ2-7; D not resolved. Germline V gene lookup returns CDR1 SEHNR and CDR2 FQNEAQ (reference sequence). The CDR3 has 16 residues. Trimming took off 5 bases at V and 2 bases at J, with 19 bases between the two ends. The CDR3 sequence: CASSPPGWRTTYEQYF. CDR3 sequence (DNA): TGTGCCAGCAGCCCTCCCGGCTGGCGTACTACCTACGAGCAGTACTTC.

Details on this clone: At one boundary the junction diverges from the germline segment, which might be a read error. The chain combines TRBV7-9 with TRBJ2-7; D unresolved. The CDR3 contains 11 residues. CDR1 and CDR2 from the germline V gene are SEHNR and FQNEAQ (reference sequence). The CDR3 region has the DNA TGTGCCAGCAGCTTGGGCGAAGCTCATCGATTC. As protein: CASSLGEAHRF.

This chain joins TRBV6-5 and TRBJ1-1, with 9 bases aligning to TRBD1. The trim removed 6 bases at V and 6 bases at J, leaving 8 bases unmatched. In germline, CDR1 is MNHEY, CDR2 SVGAGI. CDR3 length: 14 residues. CDR3 nucleotide sequence: TGTGCCAGCAGATCACAGGGGGCGGTCGCTGAAGCTTTCTTT. Its translation: CASRSQGAVAEAFF.

This chain connects TRBV5-1 to TRBJ2-2, with unresolved D. Germline V gene data show CDR1 as SGHRS and CDR2 as YFSETQ. The CDR3 consists of 12 residues. Deletions cut 4 bases from V and 2 bases from J, with 3 bases between. In DNA form, the CDR3 reads TGCGCCAGCAGCCAAAACACCGGGGAGCTGTTTTTT. It encodes CASSQNTGELFF. The whole variable domain, filled in from reference TRBV5-1 and TRBJ2-2, reads KAGVTQTPRYLIKTRGQQVTLSCSPISGHRSVSWYQQTPGQGLQFLFEYFSETQRNKGNFPGRFSGRQFSNSRSEMNVSTLELGDSALYLCASSQNTGELFFGEGSRLTVL.

The chain combines TRBV10-3 with TRBJ1-1; D is undetermined. This CDR3 is 14 amino acids long. From germline, CDR1 is ENHRY and CDR2 SYGVKD. Between the trimmed V and J ends, which lost 0 bases and 4 bases, there was a span of 9 bases. CDR3 in amino acids: CAISESGLGTEAFF. CDR3 coding DNA: TGTGCCATCAGTGAGTCGGGCTTAGGCACTGAAGCTTTCTTT.

This rearrangement joins TRBV25-1 to TRBJ2-2; the D is unclear. Trimming shortened V by 4 bases and J by 1 base, and 7 bases separated the two germline ends. The germline V gene has CDR1 MGHDK and CDR2 SYGVNS. The CDR3 is 14 amino acids. The CDR3 loop reads CASSALMNTGELFF. Here the CDR3 DNA reads TGTGCCAGCAGTGCTCTGATGAACACCGGGGAGCTGTTTTTT.

DNA of the CDR3: TGTGCCTGGAGTGTAAACGGGGTGAACACTGAAGCTTTCTTT. This translates into CAWSVNGVNTEAFF. The gene calls are TRBV30 and TRBJ1-1; D is ambiguous. CDR3 size: 14 residues. The germline gives CDR1 GTSNPN, CDR2 SVGIG (reference sequence). V lost 0 bases, J lost 0 bases, and 8 bases lay in between.

This rearrangement joins TRBV5-6 to TRBJ1-1, with a weak D call TRBD1 (5 bases). The CDR3 sequence is 16 residues long. Germline values: CDR1 SGHDT, CDR2 YYEEEE. V was clipped by 0 bases and J by 3 bases, with 15 bases between them. CDR3: CASSLVGQGAHTEAFF. CDR3 bases: TGTGCCAGCAGCTTGGTTGGCCAGGGCGCCCACACTGAAGCTTTCTTT.

J is TRBJ1-5 and V is TRBV7-5. TRBV7-5 is assigned pseudogene status. This CDR3 is built from 16 residues. The CDR3 sequence: CVRSLANGYSNQPQHF. CDR3 DNA sequence: TGTGTCAGAAGCTTAGCGAACGGATATAGCAATCAGCCCCAGCATTTT.

The chain uses TRBV7-2 and TRBJ1-3, with 8 bases lining up with TRBD1. The CDR3 covers 15 residues. The V gene end was trimmed by 4 bases and the J gene end by 3 bases; junction bases not matched to a gene: 5. Germline values: CDR1 SGHTA, CDR2 FQGNSA. This chain's CDR3 is CASSSRTGFGNTIYF. CDR3 coding DNA: TGTGCCAGCAGCTCACGGACAGGGTTTGGAAACACCATATATTTT.

The chain is built from TRBV5-6 and TRBJ1-4; no reliable D call. This CDR3 is 13 amino acids long. CDR1 is SGHDT, CDR2 YYEEEE, per germline. V was cut by 4 bases and J by 3 bases, with 7 bases left in between. The CDR3 DNA reads as TGTGCCAGCAGCCCGTTACCTAATGAAAAACTGTTTTTT. This codes for CASSPLPNEKLFF.

The chain links TRBV27 to TRBJ1-6; D is unclear. Looked up from germline, CDR1 is MNHEY and CDR2 is SMNVEV (reference sequence). The CDR3 covers 13 residues. V was clipped by 2 bases and J by 6 bases, with 5 bases between them. The CDR3 here is CASSLGSNSPLHF. The CDR3, as DNA: TGTGCCAGCAGTTTAGGGAGTAATTCACCCCTCCACTTT.

V usage is TRBV15 and J usage is TRBJ1-6; TRBD1 matches at 9 bases. CDR3 length: 17 residues. Germline CDR1 is LNHNV and CDR2 is YYDKDF (reference sequence). V lost 0 bases and J lost 10; bases outside the gene matches: 10. The CDR3 protein is CATSRDVGDRENSPLHF. The CDR3 DNA sequence: TGTGCCACCAGCAGAGATGTGGGGGACAGGGAGAACTCACCCCTCCACTTT.

This chain uses TRBV7-2 with TRBJ1-1; TRBD1 matches 7 bases. This CDR3 contains 13 residues. After removal of 6 bases from V and 8 bases from J, the junction contained 9 bases not matched to a gene. Germline V gives CDR1 SGHTA, CDR2 FQGNSA. Here the CDR3 DNA reads TGTGCCAGCAGACAGGACAGGCGCACCGAAGCTTTCTTT. The encoded protein is CASRQDRRTEAFF. Filled out from reference TRBV7-2 and TRBJ1-1, the complete variable domain reads GAGVSQSPSNKVTEKGKDVELRCDPISGHTALYWYRQSLGQGLEFLIYFQGNSAPDKSGLPSDRFSAERTGGSVSTLTIQRTQQEDSAVYLCASRQDRRTEAFFGQGTRLTVV.

This sequence joins TRBV29-1 and TRBJ1-2; D remains unclear. Per the germline V gene, CDR1 is SQVTM and CDR2 is ANQGSEA. The CDR3 is 13 residues long. Written as DNA, the CDR3 is TGCAGTGCTGACCCTAGTGGGGAGTATGGCTACACCTTC. It encodes CSADPSGEYGYTF. The entire variable domain, with the rest obtained from reference TRBV29-1 and TRBJ1-2, is as follows: SAVISQKPSRDICQRGTSLTIQCQVDSQVTMMFWYRQQPGQSLTLIATANQGSEATYESGFVIDKFPISRPNLTFSTLTVSNMSPEDSSIYLCSADPSGEYGYTFGSGTRLTVV.

The rearrangement joins TRBV5-4 to TRBJ1-1; D possibly corresponds to TRBD1 (6 bases). There are 14 residues in the CDR3. V was cut by 0 bases and J by 11 bases, with 17 bases left in between. CDR1 and CDR2 from the germline V gene are SGHNT and YYREEE (reference sequence). The CDR3 loop is CASSLEFGGVVAFF. For the CDR3, the DNA is TGTGCCAGCAGCTTGGAGTTCGGGGGCGTAGTGGCTTTCTTT. The full variable domain, in which reference TRBV5-4 and TRBJ1-1 provide the parts outside the CDR3, is ETGVTQSPTHLIKTRGQQVTLRCSSQSGHNTVSWYQQALGQGPQFIFQYYREEENGRGNFPPRFSGLQFPNYSSELNVNALELDDSALYLCASSLEFGGVVAFFGQGTRLTVV.

The chain is built from TRBV7-9 and TRBJ2-3, with 12 bases matching TRBD2. From germline, CDR1 is SEHNR and CDR2 FQNEAQ (reference sequence). This CDR3 contains 19 residues. J was trimmed by 1 base and V by 1 base; bases with no gene match: 9. Here the CDR3 reads CASSLGLAGDPLRTDTQYF. In nucleotides, the CDR3 is TGTGCCAGCAGCTTAGGACTAGCGGGAGACCCTTTACGCACAGATACGCAGTATTTT.

The V call is TRBV5-1, the J call TRBJ1-4, with D possibly TRBD1 on 5 matching bases. Germline V gene data show CDR1 as SGHRS and CDR2 as YFSETQ. V lost 0 bases to trimming and J lost 2 bases, with 8 bases between them. This CDR3 is built from 15 residues. The chain's CDR3 is CASSLVAGTNEKLFF. The CDR3 DNA is TGCGCCAGCAGCTTGGTGGCAGGGACTAATGAAAAACTGTTTTTT. The full variable domain, completed using reference TRBV5-1 and TRBJ1-4, is KAGVTQTPRYLIKTRGQQVTLSCSPISGHRSVSWYQQTPGQGLQFLFEYFSETQRNKGNFPGRFSGRQFSNSRSEMNVSTLELGDSALYLCASSLVAGTNEKLFFGSGTQLSVL.

This clone was observed a few times. The rearrangement links TRBV4-3 to TRBJ1-1; D possibly corresponds to TRBD1 (6 bases). Trimming took off 1 base at V and 5 bases at J, with 11 bases between the two ends. Germline CDR1 reads LGHNA; CDR2 reads YSLEER. CDR3 length: 14 amino acids. The DNA of the CDR3 is TGCGCCAGCAGCCAAGTAGAGGGGGTAACTGAAGCTTTCTTT. Protein product: CASSQVEGVTEAFF.

This clone was observed once. J is TRBJ2-1 and V is TRBV7-9; 9 nucleotides match TRBD2. V lost 5 bases, J lost 10 bases, and 15 bases stayed unmatched. The CDR3 spans 16 residues. Per the germline V gene, CDR1 is SEHNR and CDR2 is FQNEAQ (reference sequence). This CDR3 reads CASSATGLARGGEQFF. DNA of the CDR3: TGTGCCAGCAGCGCGACGGGACTAGCCCGAGGGGGCGAGCAGTTCTTC.

DNA of the CDR3: TGTGCCTGGAGCGGGGCAAGTACACATACGCAGTATTTT. The encoded protein is CAWSGASTHTQYF. The rearrangement uses TRBV30 and TRBJ2-3; D could derive from TRBD1 or TRBD2 (5 bases each). Trimming cost V 3 bases and J 7 bases, with 14 bases left between them. The CDR3 is 13 amino acids. The germline gives CDR1 GTSNPN, CDR2 SVGIG (reference sequence).

The rearrangement links TRBV7-8 to TRBJ2-5; the match to TRBD1 covers 9 bases. The CDR3 loop spans 14 amino acids. Per the germline V gene, CDR1 is SGHVS and CDR2 is FQNEAQ. Trimming at V came to 4 bases and at J to 5 bases, leaving 5 bases not matched to a gene. The CDR3 sequence is CASSSGDREETQYF. The CDR3, as DNA: TGTGCCAGCAGCTCAGGGGACAGGGAGGAGACCCAGTACTTC.

The rearrangement uses TRBV5-1 and TRBJ2-5; TRBD2 might be the D (5 bases). This CDR3 has 15 amino acids. In germline, CDR1 is SGHRS, CDR2 YFSETQ. Deletions cut 4 bases from V and 1 base from J, with 14 bases between. The CDR3 is CASSKDWRSQETQYF. The CDR3 region has the DNA TGCGCCAGCAGCAAGGACTGGAGGAGCCAAGAGACCCAGTACTTC.

The chain is built from TRBV5-1 and TRBJ1-3, with 7 bases aligning to TRBD1. The ends lost 4 bases at V and 0 bases at J; junction bases unmatched: 7. The CDR3 is 16 amino acids. In germline, CDR1 is SGHRS, CDR2 YFSETQ. The CDR3 sequence: CASSPGTVLSGNTIYF. DNA of the CDR3: TGCGCCAGCAGCCCGGGGACAGTCCTCTCTGGAAACACCATATATTTT. Using reference TRBV5-1 and TRBJ1-3 for the parts outside the CDR3, the full variable domain is KAGVTQTPRYLIKTRGQQVTLSCSPISGHRSVSWYQQTPGQGLQFLFEYFSETQRNKGNFPGRFSGRQFSNSRSEMNVSTLELGDSALYLCASSPGTVLSGNTIYFGEGSWLTVV.

The chain joins TRBV14 to TRBJ1-4; possibly TRBD1 for D (6 bases). V was shortened by 4 bases and J by 4 bases, with 10 bases between the two germline ends. CDR1 and CDR2 (germline): SGHDN, FVKESK. The CDR3 length is 14 residues. CDR3 loop: CASSLRTVNEKLFF. As DNA, the CDR3 is TGTGCCAGCAGCCTAAGGACAGTTAATGAAAAACTGTTTTTT.

Here the CDR3 DNA reads TGTGCCAGCAGACACGCCGCGAGGGCGGTTGAGGTCGCTGAAGCTTTCTTT. It encodes CASRHAARAVEVAEAFF. This chain joins TRBV3-1 (or the pseudogene TRBV3-2) and TRBJ1-1; D ambiguous. The V end was cut by 6 bases, the J end by 6 bases, with 26 bases between. Germline values: CDR1 LGHDT, CDR2 YNNKEL (reference sequence). The CDR3 runs to 17 residues.

The V gene is TRBV11-3, the J gene TRBJ2-3, with 10 bases matching TRBD2. This CDR3 contains 16 residues. V was clipped by 4 bases and J by 7 bases; unmatched bases: 11. Germline CDR1 is SGHNT and CDR2 is YENEEA. CDR3: CASSSRLAGSMNTQYF. DNA for the CDR3: TGTGCCAGCAGCTCTCGACTAGCGGGTAGCATGAATACGCAGTATTTT.

This clone was seen a single time. The J gene is TRBJ2-1, the V gene TRBV3-1 (or the pseudogene TRBV3-2), with 10 nucleotides matching TRBD1. The length of the CDR3 is 18 residues. Germline assignment: CDR1 LGHDT and CDR2 YNNKEL (reference sequence). The J segment lost 0 bases and the V segment lost 4 bases, leaving 9 bases of the junction unmatched. The CDR3 DNA is TGTGCCAGCAGCCTCCGGACAGGGGGTCCGAGCTCCTACAATGAGCAGTTCTTC. It specifies CASSLRTGGPSSYNEQFF.

The V call is TRBV5-6, the J call TRBJ2-5, with 7 positions matching TRBD2. The CDR3 contains 18 residues. Unmatched junction bases numbered 17, after V lost 6 bases and J lost 0 bases. CDR1 SGHDT and CDR2 YYEEEE come from the germline V gene. CDR3 in DNA: TGTGCCAGCACCAGGGACCCGCGGGAGTCGGGGTACCAAGAGACCCAGTACTTC. Translating gives CASTRDPRESGYQETQYF.

This clone has a single count. V gene TRBV7-9 combines with J gene TRBJ2-1, with 8 bases identical to TRBD2. This CDR3 has 14 residues. Germline loops: CDR1 SEHNR, CDR2 FQNEAQ (reference sequence). Trimming removed 5 bases from V and 7 bases from J; junction bases left unmatched: 7. The CDR3 spells CASSASGTRNEQFF. The CDR3 DNA follows: TGTGCCAGCAGCGCCTCCGGGACTAGAAATGAGCAGTTCTTC.

V is TRBV7-9 and J is TRBJ1-1; TRBD1 agrees at 8 bases. Per the germline V gene, CDR1 is SEHNR and CDR2 is FQNEAQ (reference sequence). Trimming at V came to 4 bases and at J to 8 bases, leaving 3 bases not matched to a gene. There are 12 residues in the CDR3. CDR3 nucleotide sequence: TGTGCCAGCAGCTGGCGGACAGGGGAAGCTTTCTTT. It yields the protein CASSWRTGEAFF.

The chain carries TRBV19 and TRBJ2-1; D not certain. This CDR3 spans 11 amino acids. The V end lost 10 bases, the J end lost 9 bases, and 13 bases lay between the germline ends. CDR1 and CDR2 (germline): LNHDA, SQIVND (reference sequence). The CDR3 coding sequence is TGTGCCACCGCCGTGTTCTCTGAGCAGTTCTTC. Its protein is CATAVFSEQFF.